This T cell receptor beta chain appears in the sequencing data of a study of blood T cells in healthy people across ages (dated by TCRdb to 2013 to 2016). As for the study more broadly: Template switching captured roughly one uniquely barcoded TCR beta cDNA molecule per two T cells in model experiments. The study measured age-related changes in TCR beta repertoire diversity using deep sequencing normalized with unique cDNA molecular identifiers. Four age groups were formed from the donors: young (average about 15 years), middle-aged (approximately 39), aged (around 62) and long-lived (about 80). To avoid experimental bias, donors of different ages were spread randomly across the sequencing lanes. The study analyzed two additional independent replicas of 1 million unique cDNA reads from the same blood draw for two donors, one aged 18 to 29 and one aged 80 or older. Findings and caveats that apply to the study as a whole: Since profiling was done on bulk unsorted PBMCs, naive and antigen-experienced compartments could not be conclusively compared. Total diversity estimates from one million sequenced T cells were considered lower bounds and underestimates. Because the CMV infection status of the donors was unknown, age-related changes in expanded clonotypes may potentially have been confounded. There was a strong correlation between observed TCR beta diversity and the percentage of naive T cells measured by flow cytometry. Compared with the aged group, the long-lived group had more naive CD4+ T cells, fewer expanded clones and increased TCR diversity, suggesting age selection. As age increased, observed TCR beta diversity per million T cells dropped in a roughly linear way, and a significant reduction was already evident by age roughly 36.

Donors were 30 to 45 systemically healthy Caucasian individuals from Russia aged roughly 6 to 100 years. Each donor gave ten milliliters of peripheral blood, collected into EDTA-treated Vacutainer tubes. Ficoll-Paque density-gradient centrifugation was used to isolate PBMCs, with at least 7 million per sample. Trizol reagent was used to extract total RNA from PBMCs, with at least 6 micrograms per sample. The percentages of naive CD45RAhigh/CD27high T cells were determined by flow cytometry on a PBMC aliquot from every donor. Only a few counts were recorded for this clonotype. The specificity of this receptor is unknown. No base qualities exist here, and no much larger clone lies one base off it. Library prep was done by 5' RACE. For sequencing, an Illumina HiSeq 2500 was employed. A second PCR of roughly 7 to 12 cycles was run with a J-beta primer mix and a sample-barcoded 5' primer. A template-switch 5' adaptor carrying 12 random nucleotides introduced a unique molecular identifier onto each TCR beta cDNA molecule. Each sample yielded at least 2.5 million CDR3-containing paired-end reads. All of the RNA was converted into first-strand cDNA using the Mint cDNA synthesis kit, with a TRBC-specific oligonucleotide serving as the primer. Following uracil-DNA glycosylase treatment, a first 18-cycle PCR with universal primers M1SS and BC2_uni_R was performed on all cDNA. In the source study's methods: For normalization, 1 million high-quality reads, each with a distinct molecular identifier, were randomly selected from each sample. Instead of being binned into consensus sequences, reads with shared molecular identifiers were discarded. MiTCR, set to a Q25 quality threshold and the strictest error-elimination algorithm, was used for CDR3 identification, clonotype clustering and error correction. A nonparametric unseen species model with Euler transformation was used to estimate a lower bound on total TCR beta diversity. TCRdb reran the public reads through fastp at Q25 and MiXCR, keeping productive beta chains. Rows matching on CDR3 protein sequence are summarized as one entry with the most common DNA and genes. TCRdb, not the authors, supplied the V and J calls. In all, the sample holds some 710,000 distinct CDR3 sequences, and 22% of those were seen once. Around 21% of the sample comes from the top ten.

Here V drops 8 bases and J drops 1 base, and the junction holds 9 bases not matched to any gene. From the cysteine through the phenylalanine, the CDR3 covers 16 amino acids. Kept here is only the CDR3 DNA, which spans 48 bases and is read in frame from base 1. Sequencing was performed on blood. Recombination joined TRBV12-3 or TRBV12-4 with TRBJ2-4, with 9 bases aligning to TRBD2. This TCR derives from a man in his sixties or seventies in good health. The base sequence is TGTGCCAGCTTGCCCAGCGGGGGGAGTGCCAAAAACATTCAGTACTTC. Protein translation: CASLPSGGSAKNIQYF.